This T cell receptor beta chain was documented in a study of CD8 T cells in ankylosing spondylitis. This clonotype was detected ten times or more. Its antigen remains unknown. This CDR3 contains 15 residues. Looked up from germline, CDR1 is SQVTM and CDR2 is ANQGSEA. Trimming took 2 bases from V and 5 from J, leaving 19 bases between them. Points from the study as a whole: In ankylosing spondylitis blood, a motif of roughly 8 highly homologous TCR beta variants appeared characteristic.

TCRdb called the 5' RACE reads again in MiXCR, with one record for every CDR3 protein. The table shows roughly 240,000 distinct CDR3 sequences, with 7.5% to 9.5% occurring only once. This chain uses TRBV29-1 with TRBJ2-7; perhaps TRBD1 as D (7 bases). The sample comprised blood, either unsorted or a sorted T cell fraction (not recorded which). This TCR derives from a female donor with ankylosing spondylitis or in good health (not recorded which). CDR3 sequence: CSVEYGGQGEDEQYF. In nucleotides, the CDR3 is TGCAGCGTTGAATACGGAGGGCAGGGGGAGGACGAGCAGTACTTC.